This T cell receptor beta chain was recorded in a study of PD-1 blockade in classical Hodgkin lymphoma. The V end was cut by 2 bases, the J end by 4 bases, with 13 bases between. Germline V gene sequence: CDR1 SGHRS, CDR2 YFSETQ. This CDR3 has 14 residues. Study observations and caveats: Newly diagnosed patients were reported to start with lower TCR diversity than healthy donors. No one has yet defined what causes the repertoire differences, which may be disease activity or prior therapy. Exclusion removed patients who began nivolumab under 1 year after ASCT.

Only in-frame clones appear in the TCRdb table, and some are missing; sequencing was by immunoSEQ multiplex PCR. Of about 22,000 clones in the sample, 72% were seen once. With regard to this clone: Its antigen is not identified.

Noted time point: cycle 4 day 1 (C4D1), after less than 7 weeks of nivolumab. Every patient experienced relapse after autologous stem cell transplantation, and brentuximab vedotin exposure varied. Magnetic negative selection served to purify CD4+ T cells out of PBMCs that had been thawed. This receptor was identified in a human donor with classical Hodgkin lymphoma. The rearrangement joins TRBV5-1 to TRBJ2-7, with D unclear. This specimen consisted of CD4+ T cells from blood, obtained before the fourth cycle of nivolumab. The CDR3 bases are TGCGCCAGCAGCTTAAGGAATGACTTATACGAGCAGTACTTC. This encodes CASSLRNDLYEQYF.